These T cell receptor beta chains were read from a single sample in a study of T cell responses to AZD1222 COVID-19 vaccine. The assay was immunoSEQ multiplex PCR, and TCRdb's table has in-frame clones only and misses some. This sample has 150,000 to 250,000 clones, with approximately 94% found just once. This specimen consisted of peripheral blood, obtained 28 days after the second AZD1222 dose. Every receptor here comes from an adult who received the AZD1222 COVID-19 vaccine. CDR3s leave out the opening cysteine and the closing phenylalanine or tryptophan.

V gene	J gene	CDR3 protein
TRBV9	TRBJ1-2	ASSEGNYGYT
TRBV19	TRBJ2-3	ASSIGGTRMDTQY
TRBV6-2/TRBV6-3	TRBJ2-7	ASSGGSYEQY
TRBV12-3/TRBV12-4	TRBJ2-7	ASSLGYEQY
TRBV6-2/TRBV6-3	TRBJ2-1	ASSQGTSGAYEQF
TRBV19	TRBJ1-1	ASTLTREGVGTEAF
TRBV4-1	TRBJ2-7	ASSPRNYDRTDEQY
TRBV4-3	TRBJ1-1	ASSQEGQGWSEAF
TRBV6-5	TRBJ1-6	ASSLRALNSPLH
TRBV24-1	TRBJ2-7	ATSDPHLYEQY
TRBV5-1	TRBJ2-7	ASSLAVETGSYEQY
TRBV19	TRBJ1-1	ASSLQGQGYTEAF
TRBV24-1	TRBJ1-5	ATSGGGSNQPQH
TRBV6-5	TRBJ1-1	ASRQGAEDTEAF
TRBV27	TRBJ2-5	ASSLIIGRQETQY
TRBV7-3	TRBJ1-1	ASSLSGIGNTEAF
TRBV9	TRBJ1-3	ASSVDPSGYRNTIY